This TCR beta chain was sequenced for a study of blood T cell repertoires in COVID-19. Study as a whole: Acute-phase and convalescent COVID-19 samples originated in the United States, Italy and Spain. From T cells, B-cell-depleted T cells, or PBMCs came the material, which was cDNA or gDNA.

Participants were placed into cohorts based on the clinical history they reported. Donors in Cohort 3 counted as recovered after two negative PCRs, clearance, or symptom resolution. Data came from immunoSEQ multiplex PCR; TCRdb stores just in-frame clones and leaves some out. The sample holds hundreds of thousands of clones, under 95% seen once. CDR3 length: 14 residues. The V and J ends lost 4 bases and 0 bases respectively, with 9 bases between them. CDR1 and CDR2 from the germline V gene are SGHTA and FQGTGA. Sequenced input: PBMCs or T cells enriched from blood (not recorded which). This clonotype was obtained from a young woman who had recovered from COVID-19. V and J are TRBV7-3 and TRBJ2-5, with D unclear. The CDR3 region has the DNA TGTGCCAGCAGCTCAGGCGTACACCAAGAGACCCAGTACTTC. It is translated as CASSSGVHQETQYF.